This T cell receptor beta chain derives from a study of shared clonotypes between healthy human individuals. With 6 bases removed from V and 4 bases from J, the gap between germline ends came to 8 bases. CDR1 and CDR2 from the germline V gene are MGHDK and SYGVNS. This CDR3 has 12 amino acids. The study, taken as a whole, reports: Clonotype sharing levels among donors were expected to vary with sequencing depth.

A remark on this clone: Its antigen is undetermined.

Some clones are missing from TCRdb's copy, which holds only in-frame ones; the method was immunoSEQ multiplex PCR. Of approximately 2,000,000 clones in the sample, about nine tenths were seen once. The J gene is TRBJ2-3, the V gene TRBV25-1; possible D gene TRBD1, 5 bases. This clonotype originated in a young man in good health. Some clones in this sample may be carry-over from other donors' samples. The sequencing input was naive CD4+ T cells from PBMCs. Subset of the sample: CD45RA+ positively selected. DNA of the CDR3: TGTGCCAGCAGAGGGGTGGCAGATACGCAGTATTTT. Its protein product is CASRGVADTQYF.